This T cell receptor beta chain was found in a study of blood T cells in healthy people across ages. As for the study in general: There was about one barcoded beta molecule captured by template switching per two T cells.

With 0 bases removed from V and 0 bases from J, the gap between germline ends came to 9 bases. The CDR3 is 15 residues long. The germline CDR1 and CDR2 sequences are DFQATT and SNEGSKA (reference sequence). Regarding the study as a whole: Compared with aged donors, long-lived donors showed fewer expanded clones, suggesting selection.

Concerning this clonotype itself: Its antigen remains unidentified.

The second PCR ran about 6 to 11 cycles with a sample-barcoded 5' primer and J-beta primers. MiXCR, run by TCRdb on the 5' RACE reads, gives a single entry per CDR3 protein. This sample has 1 million to 1.2 million distinct CDR3 sequences, with around two fifths found just once. The sequencing sample was made of blood. The sequence came from a man younger than 30 in good health. The chain has TRBV20-1 and TRBJ2-1, with D tentatively TRBD2 (5 bases). CDR3 in amino acids: CSARDLAPSYNEQFF. Here the CDR3 DNA reads TGCAGTGCTAGAGATTTAGCGCCCTCCTACAATGAGCAGTTCTTC.